This TCR beta chain comes out of a study of PD-L1 blockade in urothelial cancer. At the level of the study: Patients with male sex and bladder-origin urothelial cancer accounted for twenty-five of 29 enrolled. Per blood sample, T cells had a median of roughly 150,000. Analyses were performed on blood at 3 weeks after treatment start (the second dose) and at 6 weeks.

Germline CDR1 MNHNY, CDR2 SVGAGI (reference sequence). The CDR3 is made up of 14 amino acids. V was trimmed by 2 bases and J by 2 bases, leaving 9 bases between them. Each PCR contained spiked-in synthetic TCR analog templates. Sequencing was performed with immunoSEQ multiplex PCR; in TCRdb, only in-frame clones are kept and a portion is missing. The table has fewer than 40,000 clones, about nine tenths seen once. This receptor was obtained from a man aged 65-85 years with urothelial cancer. The chain recombines TRBV6-6 with TRBJ1-2; D is possibly TRBD1 (5 bases). The sample in question was PBMCs, obtained around atezolizumab (anti-PD-L1) treatment. The chain's CDR3 is CASSYVQANYGYTF. In DNA, the CDR3 is TGTGCCAGCAGTTACGTACAGGCGAACTATGGCTACACCTTC.